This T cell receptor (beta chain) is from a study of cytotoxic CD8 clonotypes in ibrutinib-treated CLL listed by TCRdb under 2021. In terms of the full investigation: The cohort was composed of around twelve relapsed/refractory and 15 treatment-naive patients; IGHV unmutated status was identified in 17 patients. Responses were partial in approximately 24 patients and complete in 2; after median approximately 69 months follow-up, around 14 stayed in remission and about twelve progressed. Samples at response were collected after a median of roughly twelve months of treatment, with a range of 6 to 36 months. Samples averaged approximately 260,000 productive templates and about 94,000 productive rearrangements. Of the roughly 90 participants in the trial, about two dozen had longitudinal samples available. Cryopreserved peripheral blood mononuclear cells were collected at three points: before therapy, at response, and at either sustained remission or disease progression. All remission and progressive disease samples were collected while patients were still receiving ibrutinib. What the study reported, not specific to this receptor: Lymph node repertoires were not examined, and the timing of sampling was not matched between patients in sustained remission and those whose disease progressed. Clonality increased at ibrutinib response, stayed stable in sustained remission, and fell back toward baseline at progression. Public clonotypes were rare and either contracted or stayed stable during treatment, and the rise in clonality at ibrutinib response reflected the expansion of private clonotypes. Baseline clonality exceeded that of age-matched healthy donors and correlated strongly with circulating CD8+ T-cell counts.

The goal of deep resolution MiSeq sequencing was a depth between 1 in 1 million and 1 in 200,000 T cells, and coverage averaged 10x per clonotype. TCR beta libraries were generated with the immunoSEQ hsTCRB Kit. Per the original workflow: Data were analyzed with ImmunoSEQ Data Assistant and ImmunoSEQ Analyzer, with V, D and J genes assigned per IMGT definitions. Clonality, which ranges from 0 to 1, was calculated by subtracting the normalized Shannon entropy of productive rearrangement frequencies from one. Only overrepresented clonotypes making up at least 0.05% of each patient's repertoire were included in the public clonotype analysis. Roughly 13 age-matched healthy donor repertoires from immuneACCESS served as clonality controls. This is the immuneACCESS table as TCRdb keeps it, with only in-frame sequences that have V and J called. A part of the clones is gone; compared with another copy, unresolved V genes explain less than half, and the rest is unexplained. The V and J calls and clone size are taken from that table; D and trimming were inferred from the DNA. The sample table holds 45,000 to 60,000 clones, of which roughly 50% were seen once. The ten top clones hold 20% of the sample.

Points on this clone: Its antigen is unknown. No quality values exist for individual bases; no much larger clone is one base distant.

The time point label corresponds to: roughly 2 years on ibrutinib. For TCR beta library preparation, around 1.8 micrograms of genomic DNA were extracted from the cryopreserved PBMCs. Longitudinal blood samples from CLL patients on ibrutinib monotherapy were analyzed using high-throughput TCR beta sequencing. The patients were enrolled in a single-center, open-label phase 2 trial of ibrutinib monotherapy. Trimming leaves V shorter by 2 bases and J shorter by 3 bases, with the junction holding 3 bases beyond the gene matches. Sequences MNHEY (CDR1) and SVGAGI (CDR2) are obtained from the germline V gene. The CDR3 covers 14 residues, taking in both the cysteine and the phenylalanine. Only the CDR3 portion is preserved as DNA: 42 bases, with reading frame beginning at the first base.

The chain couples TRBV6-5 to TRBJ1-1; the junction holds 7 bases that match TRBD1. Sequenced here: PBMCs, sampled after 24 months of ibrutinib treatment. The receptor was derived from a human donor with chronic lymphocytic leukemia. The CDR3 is CASSYRGRDTEAFF. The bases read TGTGCCAGCAGTTACAGGGGGCGCGACACTGAAGCTTTCTTT.